These 29 T cell receptor beta chains originate from one sample sequenced in a study of T cell responses to AZD1222 COVID-19 vaccine. Using immunoSEQ multiplex PCR, the repertoire was profiled, and TCRdb retains in-frame clones only, with some absent. The data hold 130,000 to 150,000 clones, with approximately 91% observed a single time. The specimen comprised peripheral blood, sampled 28 days after the second AZD1222 dose. The receptors stem from an adult who received the AZD1222 COVID-19 vaccine.

The gene calls are TRBV9 and TRBJ1-1; 7 bases align to TRBD1. There are 16 residues in the CDR3. Germline V gene sequence: CDR1 SGDLS, CDR2 YYNGEE. Trimming at V came to 2 bases and at J to 4 bases, leaving 11 bases not matched to a gene. CDR3 sequence: CASSVQTGLIGTEAFF. The CDR3 coding sequence is TGTGCCAGCAGCGTTCAGACAGGGTTGATTGGCACTGAAGCTTTCTTT. Full variable domain (missing parts from reference TRBV9 and TRBJ1-1): DSGVTQTPKHLITATGQRVTLRCSPRSGDLSVYWYQQSLDQGLQFLIQYYNGEERAKGNILERFSAQQFPDLHSELNLSSLELGDSALYFCASSVQTGLIGTEAFFGQGTRLTVV.

The chain employs TRBV1 and TRBJ2-1; the table's D call TRBD2 went unverified against the DNA. TRBV1 is noted as a pseudogene. The CDR3 runs 16 residues. The chain's CDR3 is CTSRPEREFHSNEQFF. The CDR3 region has the DNA TGCACCAGCCGACCTGAAAGGGAGTTTCATAGCAATGAGCAGTTCTTC.

The rearrangement joins TRBV18 to TRBJ2-5; D ambiguous. The CDR3 has 15 residues. Deletions cut 4 bases from V and 1 base from J, with 13 bases between. In germline, CDR1 is KGHSH, CDR2 LQKENI. In DNA, the CDR3 is TGTGCCAGCTCACGGGTTTTGAGTGGCCAAGAGACCCAGTACTTC. Its translation is CASSRVLSGQETQYF.

This chain links TRBV9 with TRBJ1-5; no clear D gene. The CDR3 contains 15 residues. Trimming cost V 4 bases and J 2 bases, with 13 bases left between them. Germline CDR1 reads SGDLS; CDR2 reads YYNGEE. For the CDR3, the DNA is TGTGCCAGCAGCTCGACGGGTCTCGGCAATCAGCCCCAGCATTTT. It specifies CASSSTGLGNQPQHF.

The chain links TRBV29-1 to TRBJ2-3, with D possibly TRBD2 on 5 matching bases. Germline V gene lookup returns CDR1 SQVTM and CDR2 ANQGSEA. The CDR3 extends over 12 amino acids. Trimming cost V 3 bases and J 6 bases, with 10 bases left between them. The CDR3 DNA reads as TGCAGCGTTGATGAGGGTCGGGATACGCAGTATTTT. It codes for CSVDEGRDTQYF.

This chain connects TRBV7-2 to TRBJ2-7, with D possibly being TRBD1 or TRBD2 (5 bases each). The V gene's germline CDR1 is SGHTA and CDR2 FQGNSA. V was trimmed by 5 bases and J by 0 bases, leaving 11 bases between them. The CDR3 covers 14 residues. The CDR3 region has the DNA TGTGCCAGCAGCATCGGGACGGGCTCCTACGAGCAGTACTTC. Amino acid sequence: CASSIGTGSYEQYF.

V and J are TRBV7-2 and TRBJ1-1, with 7 bases that match TRBD1. CDR1 is SGHTA and CDR2 is FQGNSA in the germline V gene. V lost 4 bases to trimming and J lost 0 bases; unmatched junction nucleotides: 8. The CDR3 has 16 residues. The CDR3 protein is CASSSGTVNLNTEAFF. CDR3 bases: TGTGCCAGCAGCTCCGGGACAGTAAACTTGAACACTGAAGCTTTCTTT.

The rearrangement joins TRBV7-2 to TRBJ2-7, with D hard to call. The CDR3 runs to 14 residues. Germline assignment: CDR1 SGHTA and CDR2 FQGNSA. Trimming took 2 bases from V and 2 from J, leaving 10 bases between them. The CDR3 spells CASSLIQVPYEQYF. The CDR3 DNA is TGTGCCAGCAGCTTAATCCAGGTACCCTACGAGCAGTACTTC.

The gene calls are TRBV7-3 and TRBJ2-3; the match to TRBD1 covers 8 bases. Unmatched junction bases numbered 8, after V lost 4 bases and J lost 2 bases. The germline V gene has CDR1 SGHTA and CDR2 FQGTGA. The CDR3 loop spans 16 amino acids. CDR3 bases: TGTGCCAGCAGCTCGGGGGACAGGCCCTACACAGATACGCAGTATTTT. It codes for CASSSGDRPYTDTQYF.

The chain links TRBV29-1 to TRBJ1-2; maybe TRBD1 (6 bases). Trimming stripped 3 bases from V and 6 bases from J, with 14 bases between. CDR3 length: 13 residues. Germline CDR1 is SQVTM and CDR2 is ANQGSEA. CDR3: CSVEWGRGNGYTF. The CDR3 DNA reads as TGCAGCGTTGAGTGGGGCAGGGGTAATGGCTACACCTTC.

The chain joins TRBV10-3 to TRBJ1-2, with 7 bases identical to TRBD1. The V and J ends lost 3 bases and 7 bases, in that order; junction bases with no gene match: 5. The CDR3 covers 13 residues. Germline V lookup: CDR1 ENHRY, CDR2 SYGVKD. The CDR3 is CAISDRGRFGYTF. The CDR3 region has the DNA TGTGCCATCAGTGATAGGGGGCGCTTTGGCTACACCTTC.

A single count supports this clone. The rearrangement joins TRBV24-1 to TRBJ2-3; TRBD2 aligns across 9 bases. J lost 4 bases, V lost 4 bases, and 8 bases had no gene match. The CDR3 length is 16 residues. The germline V gene encodes CDR1 KGHDR and CDR2 SFDVKD. Written as DNA, the CDR3 is TGTGCCACCAGTGACCGGGGTACTAGCGGGTCAGATACGCAGTATTTT. Translating gives CATSDRGTSGSDTQYF.

The chain links TRBV5-6 to TRBJ1-6; D not resolved. This CDR3 comprises 17 residues. CDR1 is SGHDT and CDR2 is YYEEEE in the germline V gene. Trimming stripped 2 bases from V and 5 bases from J, with 17 bases between. This chain's CDR3 is CASSLIGYGRNNSPLHF. CDR3 nucleotide sequence: TGTGCCAGCAGCTTAATTGGGTATGGACGGAATAATTCACCCCTCCACTTT. Complete variable domain (other parts from reference TRBV5-6 and TRBJ1-6): DAGVTQSPTHLIKTRGQQVTLRCSPKSGHDTVSWYQQALGQGPQFIFQYYEEEERQRGNFPDRFSGHQFPNYSSELNVNALLLGDSALYLCASSLIGYGRNNSPLHFGNGTRLTVT.

The rearrangement links TRBV30 to TRBJ1-5; TRBD1 matches at 7 bases. The CDR3 contains 13 residues. The trim removed 2 bases at V and 4 bases at J, leaving 2 bases unmatched. Germline V gene data show CDR1 as GTSNPN and CDR2 as SVGIG (reference sequence). In nucleotides, the CDR3 is TGTGCCTGGAGTACCAGGGGGAATCAGCCCCAGCATTTT. Amino acids: CAWSTRGNQPQHF.

J is TRBJ2-7 and V is TRBV11-2; the match to TRBD1 covers 7 bases. Germline V lookup: CDR1 SGHAT, CDR2 FQNNGV. V was clipped by 1 base and J by 2 bases; unmatched bases: 8. This CDR3 comprises 16 residues. This CDR3 is CASSLARDSRTYEQYF. CDR3 coding DNA: TGTGCCAGCAGCTTAGCTAGGGACAGCCGTACCTACGAGCAGTACTTC.

This clone was counted a few times. The V and J genes are TRBV11-2 and TRBJ1-2; weak D call: TRBD1 (6 bases). Trimming removed 4 bases from V and 3 bases from J, with 18 bases in between. CDR1 and CDR2 from the germline V gene are SGHAT and FQNNGV. The CDR3 runs 16 residues. The CDR3 nucleotides read TGTGCCAGCAGCTCCCTAGGGGGTAGCAAGGACTATGGCTACACCTTC. This codes for CASSSLGGSKDYGYTF. The full variable domain, rest sourced from reference TRBV11-2 and TRBJ1-2, is EAGVAQSPRYKIIEKRQSVAFWCNPISGHATLYWYQQILGQGPKLLIQFQNNGVVDDSQLPKDRFSAERLKGVDSTLKIQPAKLEDSAVYLCASSSLGGSKDYGYTFGSGTRLTVV.

This rearrangement joins TRBV5-1 to TRBJ2-3; 8 nucleotides align to TRBD2. Germline trimming cut 1 base from V and 3 bases from J; bases unmatched to any gene: 7. Germline V CDR1 and CDR2: SGHRS, YFSETQ. CDR3 size: 16 residues. The CDR3 DNA sequence: TGCGCCAGCAGCTTGCACGGGACTAGTCGAACAGATACGCAGTATTTT. Its protein is CASSLHGTSRTDTQYF.

This clone was picked up one time. The chain combines TRBV7-2 with TRBJ2-1; 7 bases line up with TRBD1. The CDR3 is made up of 15 amino acids. The germline V gene has CDR1 SGHTA and CDR2 FQGNSA. The ends lost 5 bases at V and 0 bases at J; junction bases unmatched: 4. The CDR3 loop is CASSKTGSSYNEQFF. The CDR3 region has the DNA TGTGCCAGCAGCAAGACAGGGAGCTCCTACAATGAGCAGTTCTTC.

V gene TRBV4-1 combines with J gene TRBJ2-1, with 7 bases lining up with TRBD2. Germline V gives CDR1 MGHRA, CDR2 YSYEKL. J lost 5 bases, V lost 2 bases, and 3 bases had no gene match. This CDR3 is built from 14 residues. The CDR3 protein is CASSQRLADNEQFF. The CDR3 coding sequence is TGCGCCAGCAGCCAAAGGCTAGCGGACAATGAGCAGTTCTTC.

This chain connects TRBV19 to TRBJ1-2, with 11 bases that match TRBD1. The CDR3 runs to 15 residues. Germline V gene data show CDR1 as LNHDA and CDR2 as SQIVND (reference sequence). J gave up 4 bases and V 5 bases, and 6 bases lay outside the gene matches. CDR3 DNA sequence: TGTGCCAGTAGTCAGGACAGGGGGCGCAGCTATGGCTACACCTTC. Its translation is CASSQDRGRSYGYTF.

The sample holds one count of this clone. The chain is built from TRBV7-8 and TRBJ1-1; the D gene is possibly TRBD1 (5 bases). Per germline, CDR1 SGHVS and CDR2 FQNEAQ. The CDR3 is 14 amino acids. V shed 6 bases and J shed 1 base, with 12 bases lying between them. The CDR3 spells CASRSGRTNTEAFF. As DNA, the CDR3 is TGTGCCAGCAGATCGGGACGGACGAACACTGAAGCTTTCTTT.

This clone has more than one count but fewer than ten. The CDR3, as DNA: TGTGCCAGCAGTTACTCGGGGCCCAGCGGGAACACCATATATTTT. This gives the protein CASSYSGPSGNTIYF. The chain carries TRBV6-5 and TRBJ1-3, with D possibly TRBD1 on 5 matching bases. Germline V gives CDR1 MNHEY, CDR2 SVGAGI. The ends were cut back, 0 bases at V and 7 bases at J, with 13 bases in the middle. The CDR3 loop spans 15 amino acids.

The chain uses TRBV19 and TRBJ1-6; D unresolved. The germline V and J ends were trimmed by 9 bases and 0 bases, with 12 bases remaining between them. The length of the CDR3 is 15 residues. The germline V gene has CDR1 LNHDA and CDR2 SQIVND (reference sequence). The CDR3 DNA reads TGTGCCAGCCGGACGGGGAGCTCCTATAATTCACCCCTCCACTTT. Amino acid sequence: CASRTGSSYNSPLHF.

This chain links TRBV5-1 with TRBJ2-7; 8 nucleotides agree with TRBD1. Trimming took 0 bases from V and 5 from J; bases not matched to a gene: 7. This CDR3 region has 15 residues. From germline, CDR1 is SGHRS and CDR2 YFSETQ. The CDR3 protein is CASSLGYGQGHEQYF. DNA of the CDR3: TGCGCCAGCAGCTTGGGGTATGGACAGGGCCACGAGCAGTACTTC.

The chain employs TRBV7-2 and TRBJ1-2; D may be TRBD1 (5 bases). Deletions cut 2 bases from V and 13 bases from J, with 17 bases between. This CDR3 is built from 13 residues. Germline values: CDR1 SGHTA, CDR2 FQGNSA. For the CDR3, the DNA is TGTGCCAGCAGCTTAACGCCCGGGAGGGGAGGCACCTTC. Its protein product is CASSLTPGRGGTF.

The chain uses TRBV7-3 and TRBJ2-3; 9 bases are shared with TRBD2. Unmatched junction bases numbered 4, after V lost 2 bases and J lost 4 bases. CDR1 and CDR2 (germline): SGHTA, FQGTGA. CDR3 length: 15 residues. The CDR3, as DNA: TGTGCCAGCAGCTTAGTAGCGGGAGCTGCAGATACGCAGTATTTT. It translates to CASSLVAGAADTQYF.

The genes are TRBV2 and TRBJ2-1, with 7 nucleotides matching TRBD2. Germline CDR1 reads SNHLY; CDR2 reads FYNNEI. This CDR3 contains 14 residues. Trimming took 7 bases from V and 3 from J; bases not matched to a gene: 6. The CDR3 here is CASTNSGGYNEQFF. CDR3 nucleotides: TGTGCCAGCACCAACTCGGGGGGCTACAATGAGCAGTTCTTC.

This chain connects TRBV7-9 to TRBJ1-6, with D perhaps matching TRBD1 (6 bases). The ends were cut back, 5 bases at V and 7 bases at J, with 12 bases in the middle. The germline gives CDR1 SEHNR, CDR2 FQNEAQ (reference sequence). CDR3 size: 14 residues. The CDR3 here is CASSPGTQNSPLHF. CDR3 coding DNA: TGTGCCAGCAGCCCCGGGACACAGAATTCACCCCTCCACTTT.

The chain combines TRBV12-3 or TRBV12-4 with TRBJ1-2; D is uncertain. The CDR3 is 13 amino acids. Trimming took off 3 bases at V and 6 bases at J, with 11 bases between the two ends. This chain's CDR3 is CASSLGYRHGYTF. CDR3 DNA sequence: TGTGCCAGCAGTTTGGGGTATCGTCATGGCTACACCTTC.